One and the same sample provided the 26 T cell receptor beta chains below, sequenced in a study of identical twins. TCRdb ran MiXCR on the 5' RACE reads and lists one entry per CDR3 protein. The sample lists roughly 710,000 distinct CDR3 sequences, 5.5% to 7.5% occurring once. Sequenced material: naive T cells sorted from blood. The origin of the receptors is a young man in good health.

There are many counts of this clonotype. The chain recombines TRBV10-3 with TRBJ2-1; TRBD2 matches at 13 bases. Germline CDR1 is ENHRY and CDR2 is SYGVKD. V trimming: 2 bases; J trimming: 9 bases; junction bases outside the gene matches: 10. This CDR3 has 17 residues. For the CDR3, the DNA is TGTGCCATCAGTGAGCCCAGTCCGGGACTAGCGGGAAGTGAGCAGTTCTTC. As protein: CAISEPSPGLAGSEQFF.

CDR3 coding DNA: TGTGCCAGCAGCTCGACACTTCCCGGGGAGCTGTTTTTT. Its protein product is CASSSTLPGELFF. V gene TRBV7-6 combines with J gene TRBJ2-2; D remains unclear. Trimming shortened V by 4 bases and J by 6 bases, and 9 bases separated the two germline ends. Per germline, CDR1 SGHVS and CDR2 FNYEAQ. The CDR3 extends over 13 amino acids.

The table lists this clonotype with a few counts. The rearrangement joins TRBV24-1 to TRBJ2-2; the match to TRBD1 covers 8 bases. The germline CDR1 and CDR2 sequences are KGHDR and SFDVKD. This CDR3 comprises 16 residues. Trimming removed 0 bases from V and 5 bases from J; junction bases left unmatched: 4. CDR3: CATSDLTGGVTGELFF. The CDR3 nucleotides read TGTGCCACCAGTGATTTGACAGGGGGAGTTACCGGGGAGCTGTTTTTT.

This clonotype was seen repeatedly, ten times or more. The rearrangement joins TRBV12-3 or TRBV12-4 to TRBJ2-1; the D is unclear. This CDR3 region has 15 residues. V was clipped by 6 bases and J by 0 bases, with 12 bases between them. This CDR3 reads CASSGKTLSYNEQFF. CDR3 sequence (DNA): TGTGCCAGCAGCGGAAAGACTCTCTCCTACAATGAGCAGTTCTTC.

Many counts were recorded for this clonotype. This chain connects TRBV5-1 to TRBJ2-7; TRBD1 matches 8 bases. In germline, CDR1 is SGHRS, CDR2 YFSETQ. This CDR3 has 15 amino acids. The junction had 8 bases not matched to a gene; V was cut back by 4 bases and J by 2 bases. The chain's CDR3 is CASSVQGDTTYEQYF. In DNA form, the CDR3 reads TGCGCCAGCAGCGTACAGGGGGATACTACCTACGAGCAGTACTTC.

This clonotype was observed a handful of times. V usage is TRBV9 and J usage is TRBJ2-2, with TRBD2 identical over 7 bases. The CDR3 loop spans 17 amino acids. Trimming cost V 0 bases and J 7 bases; bases outside gene matches: 12. In germline, CDR1 is SGDLS, CDR2 YYNGEE. CDR3 loop: CASSVVPGGGLDGELFF. In nucleotides, the CDR3 is TGTGCCAGCAGCGTAGTACCGGGAGGCGGACTTGACGGGGAGCTGTTTTTT.

This clonotype has at least ten counts. The chain combines TRBV20-1 with TRBJ2-7, with D maybe TRBD1 (5 bases). The CDR3 length is 16 residues. The germline gives CDR1 DFQATT, CDR2 SNEGSKA (reference sequence). Trimming shortened V by 0 bases and J by 0 bases, and 15 bases separated the two germline ends. This CDR3 is CSARDSGSSSSYEQYF. The CDR3 nucleotides read TGCAGTGCTAGAGATTCAGGGTCTTCGAGCTCCTACGAGCAGTACTTC.

This clonotype was observed many times. CDR3 bases: TGTGCCAGCAGTCCTCGGGACAGGCTTAATTCACCCCTCCACTTT. It specifies CASSPRDRLNSPLHF. The J gene is TRBJ1-6, the V gene TRBV6-1; the match to TRBD1 covers 8 bases. Trimming took 5 bases from V and 6 from J; bases not matched to a gene: 6. Germline V lookup: CDR1 MNHNS, CDR2 SASEGT. The CDR3 has 15 amino acids.

This clonotype has a handful of counts. V usage is TRBV30 and J usage is TRBJ2-2, with no clear D. Per the germline V gene, CDR1 is GTSNPN and CDR2 is SVGIG (reference sequence). This CDR3 has 13 residues. V lost 1 base, J lost 6 bases, and 9 bases lay in between. CDR3 sequence reads: CAWSGPGPGELFF. The CDR3 DNA follows: TGTGCCTGGAGTGGGCCCGGCCCCGGGGAGCTGTTTTTT.

With regard to this clonotype: A much larger clone differs by one base, so this may be a read error. The conserved closing phenylalanine or tryptophan is absent in this CDR3, likely reflecting a read error. The V call is TRBV5-1, the J call TRBJ1-2; D not resolved. The CDR3 has 14 amino acids. The germline V and J ends were trimmed by 0 bases and 4 bases, with 10 bases remaining between them. In germline, CDR1 is SGHRS, CDR2 YFSETQ. CDR3 sequence (DNA): TGCGCCAGCAGCTTGGGGTTAGCCACCTATGGCTACACCTAC. This codes for CASSLGLATYGYTY.

The chain is built from TRBV5-1 and TRBJ1-2; unclear D gene. V dropped 7 bases and J dropped 3 bases, with 7 bases sitting between them. This CDR3 has 11 residues. From germline, CDR1 is SGHRS and CDR2 YFSETQ. The CDR3 DNA is TGCGCCAGCGGTGAGGACTATGGCTACACCTTC. Its protein is CASGEDYGYTF.

This clonotype was detected ten times or more. This sequence joins TRBV6-1 and TRBJ2-3; TRBD2 might be the D (6 bases). Trimming left V 6 bases short and J 2 bases short, with 15 bases between. Germline V gene lookup returns CDR1 MNHNS and CDR2 SASEGT. This CDR3 is 15 amino acids long. CDR3 DNA sequence: TGTGCCAGCAGCCTGGGACTCCCAACCACAGATACGCAGTATTTT. Residues: CASSLGLPTTDTQYF.

CDR3 residues: CASSPWARTDLPPPYEQYV. In DNA form, the CDR3 reads TGCGCCAGCAGCCCTTGGGCGAGGACCGACCTCCCCCCACCCTACGAGCAGTACGTC. This rearrangement joins TRBV5-1 to TRBJ2-7; D gene ambiguous. Germline V gene lookup returns CDR1 SGHRS and CDR2 YFSETQ. The CDR3 spans 19 residues. The germline V and J ends were trimmed by 4 bases and 2 bases, with 28 bases remaining between them.

This clonotype came up many times. The gene calls are TRBV7-9 and TRBJ2-1; D not certain. This CDR3 is 14 amino acids long. Trimming stripped 3 bases from V and 6 bases from J, with 12 bases between. Germline assignment: CDR1 SEHNR and CDR2 FQNEAQ (reference sequence). CDR3 loop: CASSFQGRINEQFF. In DNA form, the CDR3 reads TGTGCCAGCAGCTTTCAAGGACGCATCAATGAGCAGTTCTTC.

This clonotype was counted many times. J is TRBJ2-1 and V is TRBV20-1; 12 bases match TRBD2. The germline CDR1 and CDR2 sequences are DFQATT and SNEGSKA (reference sequence). With 5 bases clipped from V and 0 bases from J, the junction kept 5 bases outside the gene matches. The CDR3 is 16 amino acids. The CDR3 protein is CSASKTSGSSYNEQFF. The CDR3 DNA follows: TGCAGTGCTTCTAAGACTAGCGGGAGCTCCTACAATGAGCAGTTCTTC.

CDR3: CASSTGQKPFQDV. CDR3 in DNA: TGTGCCAGCAGTACGGGACAGAAGCCTTTTCAGGACGTC. The V gene is TRBV28, the J gene TRBJ2-7; 7 bases agree with TRBD1. The CDR3 runs 13 residues. Per the germline V gene, CDR1 is MDHEN and CDR2 is SYDVKM.

This clonotype was observed a handful of times. V gene TRBV5-1 combines with J gene TRBJ2-3; D is possibly TRBD2 (5 bases). Germline CDR1 reads SGHRS; CDR2 reads YFSETQ. Trimming removed 7 bases at V and 4 bases at J, with 22 bases between. CDR3 length: 16 amino acids. The DNA of the CDR3 is TGCGCCAGCGGCGTTGCGAGGGCCGATGGGGCAGATACGCAGTATTTT. This encodes CASGVARADGADTQYF.

This clonotype has at least ten counts. The V call is TRBV20-1, the J call TRBJ2-3; 8 bases line up with TRBD1. Germline CDR1 and CDR2: DFQATT and SNEGSKA (reference sequence). J gave up 2 bases and V 6 bases, and 7 bases lay outside the gene matches. The CDR3 runs to 14 residues. The CDR3: CSARTGKTTDTQYF. Written as DNA, the CDR3 is TGCAGTGCAAGGACAGGGAAGACCACAGATACGCAGTATTTT.

This CDR3 is CASSETGNGEQFF. In DNA, the CDR3 is TGTGCCAGCTCAGAGACAGGGAATGGTGAGCAGTTCTTC. The V call is TRBV18, the J call TRBJ2-1, with 7 bases lining up with TRBD1. J lost 9 bases, V lost 5 bases, and 7 bases had no gene match. The CDR3 extends over 13 amino acids. In germline, CDR1 is KGHSH, CDR2 LQKENI.

This clonotype was observed at least ten times. The rearrangement links TRBV11-2 to TRBJ2-1, with 11 positions matching TRBD2. Trimming took 4 bases from V and 4 from J; bases not matched to a gene: 9. CDR1 and CDR2 from the germline V gene are SGHAT and FQNNGV. The CDR3 is 17 residues long. CDR3 in amino acids: CASSSGLAVKIYNEQFF. CDR3 bases: TGTGCCAGCAGCTCGGGACTAGCGGTTAAGATTTACAATGAGCAGTTCTTC.

At least ten counts were recorded for this clonotype. A junction boundary mismatches the germline segment, possibly from a read error. CDR3 region: CASSVAGAGGELFF. CDR3 nucleotide sequence: TGTGCCAGCAGTGTAGCGGGAGCGGGCGGGGAGCTGTTTTTT. The chain has TRBV12-3 or TRBV12-4 and TRBJ2-2; 9 bases are shared with TRBD2. There are 14 residues in the CDR3.

The chain joins TRBV7-8 to TRBJ2-1, with D maybe TRBD2 (5 bases). The CDR3 has 16 residues. Germline-derived CDR1 and CDR2 are SGHVS and FQNEAQ. V dropped 0 bases and J dropped 4 bases, with 13 bases sitting between them. As DNA, the CDR3 is TGTGCCAGCAGCTTAGCGCCCGGCGGGCTATACAATGAGCAGTTCTTC. Amino acid sequence: CASSLAPGGLYNEQFF. The complete variable domain, with remaining parts taken from reference TRBV7-8 and TRBJ2-1, reads GAGVSQSPRYKVAKRGQDVALRCDPISGHVSLFWYQQALGQGPEFLTYFQNEAQLDKSGLPSDRFFAERPEGSVSTLKIQRTQQEDSAVYLCASSLAPGGLYNEQFFGPGTRLTVL.

This clonotype was observed a few times. The V and J genes are TRBV2 and TRBJ2-1; D unclear. V dropped 2 bases and J dropped 4 bases, with 18 bases sitting between them. Germline V gene sequence: CDR1 SNHLY, CDR2 FYNNEI. This CDR3 is built from 17 residues. The DNA of the CDR3 is TGTGCCAGCAGTGAATCTTTGACTCCTGGACGTTACAATGAGCAGTTCTTC. It encodes CASSESLTPGRYNEQFF. Together with reference TRBV2 and TRBJ2-1, the CDR3 gives the full variable domain: EPEVTQTPSHQVTQMGQEVILRCVPISNHLYFYWYRQILGQKVEFLVSFYNNEISEKSEIFDDQFSVERPDGSNFTLKIRSTKLEDSAMYFCASSESLTPGRYNEQFFGPGTRLTVL.

The rearrangement uses TRBV12-3 or TRBV12-4 and TRBJ2-7, with D perhaps assigned TRBD1 or TRBD2 (6 bases each). The V and J ends lost 2 bases and 0 bases respectively, with 8 bases between them. This CDR3 has 14 amino acids. The CDR3 nucleotides are TGTGCCAGCAGTTTAAGGGGGGCCTCCTACGAGCAGTACTTC. Translated: CASSLRGASYEQYF.

The chain uses TRBV25-1 and TRBJ2-5; a weak D match, TRBD1 (6 bases). Germline lookup yields CDR1 MGHDK and CDR2 SYGVNS. Between the trimmed V and J ends, which lost 3 bases and 5 bases, there was a span of 10 bases. This CDR3 has 13 residues. The CDR3 nucleotides are TGTGCCAGCAGTGATCCAGGGGCCGAGACCCAGTACTTC. It is translated as CASSDPGAETQYF.

This clonotype was seen repeatedly, ten times or more. The chain combines TRBV5-6 with TRBJ2-5; the D gene is possibly TRBD2 (6 bases). The CDR3 runs to 14 residues. Germline loops: CDR1 SGHDT, CDR2 YYEEEE. V lost 4 bases and J lost 4, with 14 bases in between. In nucleotides, the CDR3 is TGTGCCAGCAGCCAGGGACTCCCGGGAGAGACCCAGTACTTC. Protein: CASSQGLPGETQYF.